These 9 T cell receptor beta chains share one sample of origin, sequenced in a study of Graves' ophthalmopathy and Graves' hyperthyroidism. Using RNA transcripts, the TCR beta CDR3 regions were amplified. Second-round multiplex PCR followed a first-round RT-PCR using HTBI primers. Each CDR3 protein is one row after TCRdb ran MiXCR on the multiplex PCR reads. The data hold 200,000 to 250,000 distinct CDR3 sequences, with roughly 21% observed a single time. Sequences were obtained from peripheral blood. The receptors were sampled from a woman between 50 and 59 years old with Graves' ophthalmopathy.

This clonotype was seen ten or more times. This rearrangement joins TRBV12-3 or TRBV12-4 to TRBJ2-7; 7 bases agree with TRBD1. CDR3 size: 15 residues. Unmatched junction bases numbered 6, after V lost 2 bases and J lost 2 bases. CDR3 coding DNA: TGTGCCAGCAGTTTACTCAACAGGGGCCCCTACGAGCAGTACTTC. Translated, it gives CASSLLNRGPYEQYF.

This clonotype has a count of ten or more. J is TRBJ2-4 and V is TRBV12-3 or TRBV12-4; possibly TRBD2 for D (5 bases). V lost 2 bases and J lost 1, with 9 bases in between. The CDR3 length is 15 residues. This CDR3 reads CASSLRTFAKNIQYF. CDR3 in DNA: TGTGCCAGCAGTTTAAGGACTTTTGCCAAAAACATTCAGTACTTC.

This clonotype was observed many times. The chain links TRBV9 to TRBJ1-1; 7 bases are shared with TRBD1. Trimming cost V 4 bases and J 9 bases; bases outside gene matches: 6. There are 12 residues in the CDR3. The germline CDR1 and CDR2 sequences are SGDLS and YYNGEE. This chain's CDR3 is CASSPWTGKAFF. The CDR3 coding sequence is TGTGCCAGCAGCCCCTGGACAGGAAAAGCTTTCTTT.

This clonotype came up many times. J is TRBJ2-7 and V is TRBV6-1, with 9 bases that match TRBD1. CDR3 size: 15 residues. V gave up 3 bases and J gave up 3 bases; unmatched junction bases: 6. Looked up from germline, CDR1 is MNHNS and CDR2 is SASEGT. The CDR3 DNA follows: TGTGCCAGCAGTGAGGGACAGGGCTGGGACTACGAGCAGTACTTC. Translating it yields CASSEGQGWDYEQYF.

The gene calls are TRBV2 and TRBJ2-6; D gene unclear. Trimming took off 1 base at V and 6 bases at J, with 7 bases between the two ends. Germline-derived CDR1 and CDR2 are SNHLY and FYNNEI. The CDR3 loop spans 14 amino acids. CDR3 sequence: CASSEGVLANVLTF. For the CDR3, the DNA is TGTGCCAGCAGTGAAGGGGTCTTGGCCAACGTCCTGACTTTC.

This clonotype has at least ten counts. V and J are TRBV7-2 and TRBJ2-5; D is unresolved. The V gene's germline CDR1 is SGHTA and CDR2 FQGNSA. V was clipped by 6 bases and J by 9 bases, with 8 bases between them. This CDR3 region has 10 residues. The CDR3 spells CASRIWAQYF. The CDR3 bases are TGTGCCAGCAGGATCTGGGCCCAGTACTTC.

This clonotype showed up many times. The rearrangement uses TRBV11-2 and TRBJ1-3, with D hard to call. This CDR3 comprises 16 residues. Per germline, CDR1 SGHAT and CDR2 FQNNGV. Trimming shortened V by 2 bases and J by 2 bases, and 13 bases separated the two germline ends. The CDR3 here is CASSLYAQMAGNTIYF. The DNA of the CDR3 is TGTGCCAGCAGCTTATACGCCCAGATGGCTGGAAACACCATATATTTT.

As regards this clonotype: This may come from a read error, since a much larger clone is one base off. The CDR3 ends on some other residue instead of the conserved phenylalanine or tryptophan, so this is likely a read error. J is TRBJ2-7 and V is TRBV19; tentative D call: TRBD1 (6 bases). Trimming took 5 bases from V and 0 from J, leaving 11 bases between them. Germline CDR1 LNHDA, CDR2 SQIVND (reference sequence). The CDR3 extends over 14 amino acids. CDR3 amino acids: CASSPVDSSYEQYL. The DNA of the CDR3 is TGTGCCAGTAGTCCTGTGGACAGCTCCTACGAGCAGTACCTC.

This clonotype was seen at least ten times. The rearrangement links TRBV6-5 to TRBJ2-5, with D possibly matching TRBD1 (7 bases). This CDR3 has 14 residues. V was clipped by 3 bases and J by 2 bases, with 10 bases between them. CDR1 MNHEY and CDR2 SVGAGI come from the germline V gene. Here the CDR3 reads CASSYQGGQETQYF. In DNA, the CDR3 is TGTGCCAGCAGTTATCAGGGGGGACAAGAGACCCAGTACTTC.